This T cell receptor beta chain was sequenced in a study of T cell responses to AZD1222 COVID-19 vaccine. Findings and caveats of the study: Per reports, nearly half of all spike-specific TCRs target regions that are unmutated in variants.

This CDR3 has 13 amino acids. The germline V gene has CDR1 SNHLY and CDR2 FYNNEI. V shed 4 bases, J shed 7 bases, and the junction held 6 bases outside the gene matches. A word on this clone: Its specificity is not known.

Using immunoSEQ multiplex PCR, the repertoire was profiled, and TCRdb retains in-frame clones only, with some absent. This repertoire shows 150,000 to 200,000 clones, approximately 90% found once; its top ten account for approximately 1.3%. Sequencing was performed on peripheral blood, taken 28 days after the second AZD1222 dose. This clonotype was sampled from an adult who received the AZD1222 COVID-19 vaccine. This chain connects TRBV2 to TRBJ2-7, with 8 bases aligning to TRBD2. CDR3: CASSGGLGREQYF. For the CDR3, the DNA is TGTGCCAGCAGTGGGGGACTAGGGAGGGAGCAGTACTTC.